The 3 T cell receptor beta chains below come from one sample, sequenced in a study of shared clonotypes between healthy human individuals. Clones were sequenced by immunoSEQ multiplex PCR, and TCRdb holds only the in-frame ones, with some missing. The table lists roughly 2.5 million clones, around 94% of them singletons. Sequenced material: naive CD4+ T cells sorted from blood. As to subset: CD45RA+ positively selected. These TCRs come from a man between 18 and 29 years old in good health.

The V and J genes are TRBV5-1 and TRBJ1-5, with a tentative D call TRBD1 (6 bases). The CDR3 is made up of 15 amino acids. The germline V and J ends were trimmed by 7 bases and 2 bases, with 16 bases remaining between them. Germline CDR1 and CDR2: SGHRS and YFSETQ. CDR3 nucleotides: TGCGCCAGCGACTCAGACAGGATGGGCAATCAGCCCCAGCATTTT. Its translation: CASDSDRMGNQPQHF.

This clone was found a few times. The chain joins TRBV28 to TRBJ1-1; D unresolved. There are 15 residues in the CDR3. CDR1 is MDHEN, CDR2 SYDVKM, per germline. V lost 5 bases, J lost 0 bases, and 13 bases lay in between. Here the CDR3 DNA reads TGTGCCAGCAGTCTAACTCGACTCGTGAACACTGAAGCTTTCTTT. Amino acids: CASSLTRLVNTEAFF.

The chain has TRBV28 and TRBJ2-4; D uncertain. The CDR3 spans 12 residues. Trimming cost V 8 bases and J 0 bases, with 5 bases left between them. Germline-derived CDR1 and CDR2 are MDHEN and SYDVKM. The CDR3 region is CASGIAKNIQYF. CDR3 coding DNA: TGTGCCAGCGGGATAGCCAAAAACATTCAGTACTTC.